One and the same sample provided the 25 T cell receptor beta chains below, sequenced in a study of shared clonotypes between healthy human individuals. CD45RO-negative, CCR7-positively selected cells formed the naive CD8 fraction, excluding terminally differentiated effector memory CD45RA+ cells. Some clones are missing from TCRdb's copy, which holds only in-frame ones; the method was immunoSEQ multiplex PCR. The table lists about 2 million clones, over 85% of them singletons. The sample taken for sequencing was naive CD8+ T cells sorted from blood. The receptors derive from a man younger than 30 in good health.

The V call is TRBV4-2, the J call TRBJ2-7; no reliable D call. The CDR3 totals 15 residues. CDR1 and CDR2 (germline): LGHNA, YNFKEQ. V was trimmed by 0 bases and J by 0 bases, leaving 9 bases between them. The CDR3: CASSQEWLGSYEQYF. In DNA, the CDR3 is TGTGCCAGCAGCCAAGAGTGGCTGGGCTCCTACGAGCAGTACTTC.

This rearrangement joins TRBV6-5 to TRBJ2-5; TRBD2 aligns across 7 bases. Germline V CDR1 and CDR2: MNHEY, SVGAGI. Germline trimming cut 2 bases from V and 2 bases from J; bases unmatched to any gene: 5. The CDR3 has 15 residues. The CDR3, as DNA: TGTGCCAGCAGTTACGGTCTAGCGGAACAAGAGACCCAGTACTTC. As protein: CASSYGLAEQETQYF.

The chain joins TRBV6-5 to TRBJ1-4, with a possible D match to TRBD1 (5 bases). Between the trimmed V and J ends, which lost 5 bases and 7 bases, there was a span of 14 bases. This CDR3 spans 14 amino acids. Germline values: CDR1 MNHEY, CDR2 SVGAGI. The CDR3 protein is CASSLDRRGEKLFF. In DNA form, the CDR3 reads TGTGCCAGCAGTCTGGACCGTAGGGGTGAAAAACTGTTTTTT.

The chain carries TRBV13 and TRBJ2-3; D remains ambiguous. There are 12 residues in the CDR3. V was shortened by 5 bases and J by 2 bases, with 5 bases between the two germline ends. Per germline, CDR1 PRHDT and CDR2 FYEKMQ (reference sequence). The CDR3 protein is CASSRYTDTQYF. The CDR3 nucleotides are TGTGCCAGCAGCCGGTACACAGATACGCAGTATTTT.

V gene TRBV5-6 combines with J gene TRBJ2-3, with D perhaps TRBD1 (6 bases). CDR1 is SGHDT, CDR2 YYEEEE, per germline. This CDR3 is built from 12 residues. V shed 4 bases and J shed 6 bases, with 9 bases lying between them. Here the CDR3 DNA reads TGTGCCAGCAGCCTCCAGGGGGATACGCAGTATTTT. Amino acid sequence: CASSLQGDTQYF.

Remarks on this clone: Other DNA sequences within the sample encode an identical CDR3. CDR3: CASSPGQGGYGYTF. CDR3 bases: TGTGCCAGCAGCCCGGGACAGGGGGGCTATGGCTACACCTTC. The chain recombines TRBV27 with TRBJ1-2, with 11 bases identical to TRBD1. Per germline, CDR1 MNHEY and CDR2 SMNVEV (reference sequence). V lost 6 bases and J lost 4; bases outside the gene matches: 4. There are 14 residues in the CDR3.

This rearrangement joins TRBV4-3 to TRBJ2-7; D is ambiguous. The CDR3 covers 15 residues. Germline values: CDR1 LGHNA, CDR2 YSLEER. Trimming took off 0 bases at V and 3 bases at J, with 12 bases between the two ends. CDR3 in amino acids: CASSQDNSLGYEQYF. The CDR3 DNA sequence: TGCGCCAGCAGCCAAGATAACAGTTTGGGCTACGAGCAGTACTTC.

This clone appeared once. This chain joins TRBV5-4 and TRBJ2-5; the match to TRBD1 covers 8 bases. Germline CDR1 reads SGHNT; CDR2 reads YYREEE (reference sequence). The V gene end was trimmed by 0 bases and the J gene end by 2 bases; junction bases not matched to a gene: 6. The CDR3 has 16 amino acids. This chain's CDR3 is CASSLGGQGLQETQYF. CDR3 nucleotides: TGTGCCAGCAGCTTGGGCGGACAGGGTCTACAAGAGACCCAGTACTTC.

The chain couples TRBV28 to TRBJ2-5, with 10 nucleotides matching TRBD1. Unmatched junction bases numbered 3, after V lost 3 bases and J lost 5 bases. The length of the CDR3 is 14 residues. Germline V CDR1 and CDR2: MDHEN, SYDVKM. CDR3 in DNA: TGTGCCAGCAGTTTCGGACAGGGGGGGGAGACCCAGTACTTC. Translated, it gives CASSFGQGGETQYF.

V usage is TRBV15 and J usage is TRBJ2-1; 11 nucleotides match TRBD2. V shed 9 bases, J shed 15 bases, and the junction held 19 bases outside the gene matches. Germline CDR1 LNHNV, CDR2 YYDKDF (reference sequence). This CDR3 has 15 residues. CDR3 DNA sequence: TGTGCCACGCGTAATACGGGACTAGCGGAGGTAGGGTGGTTCTTC. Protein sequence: CATRNTGLAEVGWFF.

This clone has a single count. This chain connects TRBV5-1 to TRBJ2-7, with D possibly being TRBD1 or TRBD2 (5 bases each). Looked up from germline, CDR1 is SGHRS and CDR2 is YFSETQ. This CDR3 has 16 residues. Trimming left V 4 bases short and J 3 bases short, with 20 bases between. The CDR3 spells CASSPALKGTGYEQYF. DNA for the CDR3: TGCGCCAGCAGCCCAGCCTTAAAAGGGACGGGCTACGAGCAGTACTTC.

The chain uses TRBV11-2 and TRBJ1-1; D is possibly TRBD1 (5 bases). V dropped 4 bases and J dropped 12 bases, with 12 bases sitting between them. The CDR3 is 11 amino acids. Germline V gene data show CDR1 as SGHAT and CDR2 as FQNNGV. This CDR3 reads CASSWAGLTFF. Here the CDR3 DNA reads TGTGCCAGCAGCTGGGCAGGGTTAACTTTCTTT. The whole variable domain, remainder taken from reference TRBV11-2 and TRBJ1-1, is EAGVAQSPRYKIIEKRQSVAFWCNPISGHATLYWYQQILGQGPKLLIQFQNNGVVDDSQLPKDRFSAERLKGVDSTLKIQPAKLEDSAVYLCASSWAGLTFFGQGTRLTVV.

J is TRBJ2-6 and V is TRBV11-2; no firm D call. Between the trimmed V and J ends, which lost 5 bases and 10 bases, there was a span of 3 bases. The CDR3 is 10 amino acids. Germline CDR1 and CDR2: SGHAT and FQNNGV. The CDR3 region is CASSVNVLTF. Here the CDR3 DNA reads TGTGCCAGCAGCGTGAACGTCCTGACTTTC.

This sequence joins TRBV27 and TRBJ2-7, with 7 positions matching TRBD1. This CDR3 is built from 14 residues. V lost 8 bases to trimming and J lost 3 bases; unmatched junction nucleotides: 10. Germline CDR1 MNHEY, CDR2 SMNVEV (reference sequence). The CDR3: CASGPTGVGYEQYF. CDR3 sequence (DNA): TGTGCCAGCGGACCTACAGGGGTAGGCTACGAGCAGTACTTC.

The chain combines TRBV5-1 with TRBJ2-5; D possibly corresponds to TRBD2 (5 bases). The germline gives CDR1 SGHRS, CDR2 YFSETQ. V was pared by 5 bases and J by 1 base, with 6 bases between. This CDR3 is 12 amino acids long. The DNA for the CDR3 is TGCGCCAGCAGGGACTTCCAAGAGACCCAGTACTTC. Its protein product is CASRDFQETQYF.

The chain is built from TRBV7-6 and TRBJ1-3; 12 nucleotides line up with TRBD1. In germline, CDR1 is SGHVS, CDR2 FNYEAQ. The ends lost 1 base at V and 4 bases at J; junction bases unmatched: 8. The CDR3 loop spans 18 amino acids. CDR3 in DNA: TGTGCCAGCAGCTTAGGGGACAGGGGGCCCGCATCCGGAAACACCATATATTTT. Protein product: CASSLGDRGPASGNTIYF.

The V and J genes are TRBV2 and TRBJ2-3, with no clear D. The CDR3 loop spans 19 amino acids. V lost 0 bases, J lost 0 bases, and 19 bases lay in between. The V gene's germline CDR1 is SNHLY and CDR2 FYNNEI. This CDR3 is CASSEALRGYLVSTDTQYF. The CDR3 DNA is TGTGCCAGCAGTGAAGCGCTTCGAGGCTACTTGGTTAGCACAGATACGCAGTATTTT.

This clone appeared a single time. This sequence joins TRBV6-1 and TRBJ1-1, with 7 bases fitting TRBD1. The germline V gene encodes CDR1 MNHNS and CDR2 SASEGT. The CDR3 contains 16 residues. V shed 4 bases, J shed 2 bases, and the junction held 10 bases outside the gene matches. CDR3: CASSAFLLGGNTEAFF. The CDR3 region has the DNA TGTGCCAGCAGTGCGTTTCTCTTAGGGGGCAACACTGAAGCTTTCTTT.

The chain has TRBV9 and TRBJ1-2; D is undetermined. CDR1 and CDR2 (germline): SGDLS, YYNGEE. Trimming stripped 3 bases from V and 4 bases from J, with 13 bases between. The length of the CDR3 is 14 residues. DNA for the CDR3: TGTGCCAGCAGCGCCGCAGGTTACACCTATGGCTACACCTTC. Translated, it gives CASSAAGYTYGYTF.

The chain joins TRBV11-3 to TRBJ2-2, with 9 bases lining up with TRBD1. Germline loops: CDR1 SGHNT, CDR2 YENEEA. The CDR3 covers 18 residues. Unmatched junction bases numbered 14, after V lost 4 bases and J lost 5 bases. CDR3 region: CASSSWPVGTGITGELFF. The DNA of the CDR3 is TGTGCCAGCAGCTCATGGCCAGTAGGGACAGGGATAACCGGGGAGCTGTTTTTT.

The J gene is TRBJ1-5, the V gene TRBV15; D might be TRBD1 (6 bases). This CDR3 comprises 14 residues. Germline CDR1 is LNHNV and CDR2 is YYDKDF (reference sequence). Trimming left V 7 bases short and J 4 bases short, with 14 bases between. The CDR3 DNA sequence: TGTGCCACCAATGTGGGGGCTTGGAATCAGCCCCAGCATTTT. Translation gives CATNVGAWNQPQHF.

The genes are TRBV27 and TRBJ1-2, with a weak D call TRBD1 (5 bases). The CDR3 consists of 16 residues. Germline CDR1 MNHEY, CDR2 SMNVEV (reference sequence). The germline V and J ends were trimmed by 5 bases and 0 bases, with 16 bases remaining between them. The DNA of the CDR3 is TGTGCCAGCAGTCCATCGGCAGGGCATGCTAACTATGGCTACACCTTC. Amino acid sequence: CASSPSAGHANYGYTF.

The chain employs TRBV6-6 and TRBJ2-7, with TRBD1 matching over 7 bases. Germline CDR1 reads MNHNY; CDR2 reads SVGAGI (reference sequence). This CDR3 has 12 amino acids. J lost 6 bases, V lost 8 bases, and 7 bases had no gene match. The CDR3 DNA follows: TGTGCCAGCGGGGGACAGCCTGGCGAGCAGTACTTC. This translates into CASGGQPGEQYF.

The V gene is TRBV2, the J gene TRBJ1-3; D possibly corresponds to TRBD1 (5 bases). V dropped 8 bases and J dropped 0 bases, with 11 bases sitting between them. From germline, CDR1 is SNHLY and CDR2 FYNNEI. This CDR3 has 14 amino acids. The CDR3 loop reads CASETGYSGNTIYF. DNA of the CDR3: TGTGCCAGCGAAACAGGTTACTCTGGAAACACCATATATTTT.

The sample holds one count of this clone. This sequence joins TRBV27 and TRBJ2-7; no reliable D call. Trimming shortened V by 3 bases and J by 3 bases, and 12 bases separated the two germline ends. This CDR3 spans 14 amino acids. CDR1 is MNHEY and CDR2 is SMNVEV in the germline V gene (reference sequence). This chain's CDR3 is CASSLTTGIYEQYF. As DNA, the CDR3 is TGTGCCAGCAGTTTGACAACGGGTATCTACGAGCAGTACTTC.